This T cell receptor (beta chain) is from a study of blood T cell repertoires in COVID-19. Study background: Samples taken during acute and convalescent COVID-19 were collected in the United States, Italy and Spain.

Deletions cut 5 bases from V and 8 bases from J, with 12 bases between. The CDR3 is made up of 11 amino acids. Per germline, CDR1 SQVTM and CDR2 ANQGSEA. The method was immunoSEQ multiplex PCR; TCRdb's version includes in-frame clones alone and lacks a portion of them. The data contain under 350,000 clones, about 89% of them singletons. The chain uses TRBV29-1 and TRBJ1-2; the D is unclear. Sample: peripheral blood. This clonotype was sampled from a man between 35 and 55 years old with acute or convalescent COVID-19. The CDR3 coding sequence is TGCAGCGTTTGGAGGACTGGGGGCTACACCTTC. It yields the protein CSVWRTGGYTF. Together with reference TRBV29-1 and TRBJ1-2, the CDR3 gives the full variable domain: SAVISQKPSRDICQRGTSLTIQCQVDSQVTMMFWYRQQPGQSLTLIATANQGSEATYESGFVIDKFPISRPNLTFSTLTVSNMSPEDSSIYLCSVWRTGGYTFGSGTRLTVV.